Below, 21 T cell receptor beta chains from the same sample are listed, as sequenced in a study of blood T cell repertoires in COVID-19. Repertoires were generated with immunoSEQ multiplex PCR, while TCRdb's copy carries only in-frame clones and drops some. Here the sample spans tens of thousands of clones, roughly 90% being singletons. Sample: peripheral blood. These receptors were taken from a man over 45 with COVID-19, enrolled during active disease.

The CDR3 DNA reads TGTGCCAGCAGGTCCGGGACAGACTCCTACGAGCAGTACTTC. It is translated as CASRSGTDSYEQYF. The chain carries TRBV5-5 and TRBJ2-7, with TRBD1 identical over 7 bases. Germline V CDR1 and CDR2: SGHKS, YYEKEE (reference sequence). This CDR3 comprises 14 residues. V lost 5 bases to trimming and J lost 0 bases; unmatched junction nucleotides: 5.

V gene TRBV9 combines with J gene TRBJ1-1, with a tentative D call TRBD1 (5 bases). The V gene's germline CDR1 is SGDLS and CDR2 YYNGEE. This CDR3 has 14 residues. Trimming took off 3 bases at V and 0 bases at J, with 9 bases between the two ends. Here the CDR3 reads CASSAGGMNTEAFF. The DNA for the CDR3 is TGTGCCAGCAGCGCCGGGGGGATGAACACTGAAGCTTTCTTT.

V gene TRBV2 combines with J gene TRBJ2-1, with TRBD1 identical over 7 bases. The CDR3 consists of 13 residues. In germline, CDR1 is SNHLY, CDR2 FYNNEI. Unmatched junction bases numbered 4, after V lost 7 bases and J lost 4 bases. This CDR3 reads CASTQTGYNEQFF. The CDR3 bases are TGTGCCAGCACCCAGACAGGGTACAATGAGCAGTTCTTC. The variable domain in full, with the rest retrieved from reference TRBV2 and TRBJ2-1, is EPEVTQTPSHQVTQMGQEVILRCVPISNHLYFYWYRQILGQKVEFLVSFYNNEISEKSEIFDDQFSVERPDGSNFTLKIRSTKLEDSAMYFCASTQTGYNEQFFGPGTRLTVL.

For the CDR3, the DNA is TGCAGTGCTAGTAGACTGGCAGCGGGCTACACCTTC. Translation: CSASRLAAGYTF. The gene calls are TRBV20-1 and TRBJ1-2; D not certain. V lost 3 bases and J 8 bases, leaving 13 bases between the germline ends. CDR3 length: 12 amino acids. Germline-derived CDR1 and CDR2 are DFQATT and SNEGSKA (reference sequence).

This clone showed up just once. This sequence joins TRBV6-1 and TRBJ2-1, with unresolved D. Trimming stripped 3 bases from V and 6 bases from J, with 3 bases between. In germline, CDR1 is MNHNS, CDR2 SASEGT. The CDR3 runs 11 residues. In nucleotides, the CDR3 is TGTGCCAGCAGTGACCGCAATGAGCAGTTCTTC. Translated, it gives CASSDRNEQFF.

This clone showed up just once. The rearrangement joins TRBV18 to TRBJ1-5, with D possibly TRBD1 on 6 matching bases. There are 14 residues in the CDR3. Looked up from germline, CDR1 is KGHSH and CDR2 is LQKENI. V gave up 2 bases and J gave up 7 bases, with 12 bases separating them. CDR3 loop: CASSPMGAGQPQHF. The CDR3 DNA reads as TGTGCCAGCTCACCAATGGGGGCCGGGCAGCCCCAGCATTTT.

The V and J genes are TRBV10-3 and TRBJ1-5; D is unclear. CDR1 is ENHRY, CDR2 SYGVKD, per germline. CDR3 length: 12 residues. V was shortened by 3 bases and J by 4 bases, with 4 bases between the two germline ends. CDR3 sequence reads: CAISERNQPQHF. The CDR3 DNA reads TGTGCCATCAGTGAACGGAATCAGCCCCAGCATTTT.

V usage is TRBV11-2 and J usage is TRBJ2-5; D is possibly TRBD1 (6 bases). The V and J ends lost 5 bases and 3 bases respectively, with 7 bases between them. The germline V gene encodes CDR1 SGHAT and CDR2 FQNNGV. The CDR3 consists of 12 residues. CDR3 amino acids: CASSRGKETQYF. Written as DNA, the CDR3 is TGTGCCAGCAGCAGGGGGAAAGAGACCCAGTACTTC.

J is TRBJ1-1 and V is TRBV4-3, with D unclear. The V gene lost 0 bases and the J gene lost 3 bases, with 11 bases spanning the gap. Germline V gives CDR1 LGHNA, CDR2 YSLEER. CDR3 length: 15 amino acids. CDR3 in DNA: TGCGCCAGCAGCCAAGACCCGGGGTTCGACACTGAAGCTTTCTTT. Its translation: CASSQDPGFDTEAFF.

CDR3 loop: CASSLDWAGGVAYTF. Written as DNA, the CDR3 is TGTGCCAGCAGCTTGGATTGGGCTGGAGGTGTGGCCTACACCTTC. J is TRBJ1-2 and V is TRBV5-5; D is ambiguous. Per the germline V gene, CDR1 is SGHKS and CDR2 is YYEKEE (reference sequence). This CDR3 has 15 amino acids. Trimming stripped 0 bases from V and 10 bases from J, with 19 bases between.

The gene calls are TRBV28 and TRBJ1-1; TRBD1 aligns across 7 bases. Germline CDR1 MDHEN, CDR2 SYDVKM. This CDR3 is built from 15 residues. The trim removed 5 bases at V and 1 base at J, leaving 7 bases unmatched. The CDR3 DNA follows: TGTGCCAGCAGTGTAGGTGCAGGGGGGAACACTGAAGCTTTCTTT. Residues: CASSVGAGGNTEAFF.

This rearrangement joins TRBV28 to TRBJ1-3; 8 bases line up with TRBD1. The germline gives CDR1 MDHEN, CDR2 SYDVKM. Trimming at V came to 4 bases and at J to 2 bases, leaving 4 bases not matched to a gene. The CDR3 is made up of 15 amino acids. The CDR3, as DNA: TGTGCCAGCAGTTCGCAGGGGGCCGCTGGAAACACCATATATTTT. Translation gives CASSSQGAAGNTIYF.

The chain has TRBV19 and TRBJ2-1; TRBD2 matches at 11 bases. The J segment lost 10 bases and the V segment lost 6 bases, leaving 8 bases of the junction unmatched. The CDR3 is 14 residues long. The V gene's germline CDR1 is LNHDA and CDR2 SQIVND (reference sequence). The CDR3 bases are TGTGCCAGTAGGGTAGCGGGGGGGCCGTCGGAGCAGTTCTTC. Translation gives CASRVAGGPSEQFF.

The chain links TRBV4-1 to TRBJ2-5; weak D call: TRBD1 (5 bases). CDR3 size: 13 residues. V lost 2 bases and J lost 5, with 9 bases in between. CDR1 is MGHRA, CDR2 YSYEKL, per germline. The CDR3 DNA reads TGCGCCAGCAGCCAACAGGGCTCGGAGACCCAGTACTTC. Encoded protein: CASSQQGSETQYF.

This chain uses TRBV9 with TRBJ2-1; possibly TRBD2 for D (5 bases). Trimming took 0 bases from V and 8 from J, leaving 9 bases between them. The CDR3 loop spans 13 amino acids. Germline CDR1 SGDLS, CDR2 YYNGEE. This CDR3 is CASSVGIGDEQFF. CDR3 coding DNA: TGTGCCAGCAGCGTAGGAATCGGGGATGAGCAGTTCTTC.

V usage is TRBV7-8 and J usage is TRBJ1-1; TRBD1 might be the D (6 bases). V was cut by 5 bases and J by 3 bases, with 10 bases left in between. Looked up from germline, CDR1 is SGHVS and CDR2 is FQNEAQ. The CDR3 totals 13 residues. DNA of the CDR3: TGTGCCAGCAGCCAAGGGGGGGACACTGAAGCTTTCTTT. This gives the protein CASSQGGDTEAFF.

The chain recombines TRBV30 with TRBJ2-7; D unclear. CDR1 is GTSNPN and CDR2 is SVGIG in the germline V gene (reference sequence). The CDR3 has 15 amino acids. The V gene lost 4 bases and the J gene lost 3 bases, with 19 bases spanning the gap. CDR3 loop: CAWTPDSQPYYEQYF. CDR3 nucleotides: TGTGCCTGGACCCCTGACTCCCAGCCCTACTACGAGCAGTACTTC.

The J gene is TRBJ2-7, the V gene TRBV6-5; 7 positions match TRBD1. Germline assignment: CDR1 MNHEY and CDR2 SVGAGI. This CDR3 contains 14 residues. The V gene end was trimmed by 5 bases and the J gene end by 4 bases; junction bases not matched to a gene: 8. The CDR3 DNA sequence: TGTGCCAGCAGTCTTGACAGGGCCAGATACGAGCAGTACTTC. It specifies CASSLDRARYEQYF.

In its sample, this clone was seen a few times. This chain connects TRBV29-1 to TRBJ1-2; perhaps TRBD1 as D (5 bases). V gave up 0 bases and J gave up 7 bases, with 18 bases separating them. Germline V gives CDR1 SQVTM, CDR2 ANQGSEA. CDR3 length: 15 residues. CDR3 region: CSVEETRRLRVGYTF. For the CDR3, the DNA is TGCAGCGTTGAAGAAACCCGCAGACTCAGGGTTGGCTACACCTTC.

CDR3 DNA sequence: TGTGCCAGCAGCTTATCAGGGAACCGCGCCGACACCATATATTTT. Protein: CASSLSGNRADTIYF. The chain uses TRBV7-2 and TRBJ1-3, with TRBD1 as a possible D gene (5 bases). Trimming stripped 2 bases from V and 8 bases from J, with 16 bases between. The CDR3 is made up of 15 amino acids. Germline V gives CDR1 SGHTA, CDR2 FQGNSA.

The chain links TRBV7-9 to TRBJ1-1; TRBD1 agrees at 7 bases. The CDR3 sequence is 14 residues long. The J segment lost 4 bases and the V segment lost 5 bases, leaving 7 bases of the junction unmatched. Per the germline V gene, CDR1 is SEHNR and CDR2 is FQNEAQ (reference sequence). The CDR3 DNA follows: TGTGCCAGCAGCCCGCAACAGGGGTTCACTGAAGCTTTCTTT. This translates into CASSPQQGFTEAFF. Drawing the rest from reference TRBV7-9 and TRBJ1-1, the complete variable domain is DTGVSQNPRHKITKRGQNVTFRCDPISEHNRLYWYRQTLGQGPEFLTYFQNEAQLEKSRLLSDRFSAERPKGSFSTLEIQRTEQGDSAMYLCASSPQQGFTEAFFGQGTRLTVV.